This TCR beta chain appears in the sequencing data of a study of identical twins. TCRdb reanalysed the 5' RACE reads using MiXCR and keeps one entry per CDR3 protein. This table holds hundreds of thousands of distinct CDR3 sequences, roughly 7% found once. Study outcomes and limitations: Beta out-of-frame twin sharing showed a weaker excess.

The germline V gene encodes CDR1 SNHLY and CDR2 FYNNEI. The CDR3 has 14 amino acids. With V trimmed by 8 bases and J by 5 bases, 6 bases remained unmatched. In regard to this clonotype: Its specificity is unknown.

All donors were healthy, and all were Caucasian. The data were also submitted as part of a second study, on yellow fever vaccine responses in identical twins.

This receptor was taken from a woman aged 18-29 years in good health. The chain couples TRBV2 to TRBJ2-2; TRBD1 matches at 9 bases. The source material was memory (CD45RO+) T cells sorted from blood. The CDR3 loop reads CASAGQGQTGELFF. CDR3 coding DNA: TGTGCCAGCGCCGGACAGGGGCAGACCGGGGAGCTGTTTTTT.